This T cell receptor (beta chain) was observed in a study of cytomegalovirus exposure and HLA in healthy donors. Primers for the PCR totalled 60 Vbeta and 13 Jbeta. The table came from immunoSEQ multiplex PCR; TCRdb's copy has only in-frame clones and leaves some out. The table shows approximately 99,000 clones, with 73% occurring only once. Germline V gene sequence: CDR1 LGHNA, CDR2 YNFKEQ. The CDR3 totals 14 residues. V lost 3 bases and J 8 bases, leaving 11 bases between the germline ends. Sequencing was done on a sample of PBMCs. The sequence came from a man aged 40-49 years in good health and CMV-seronegative. V and J are TRBV4-2 and TRBJ1-6; D is uncertain. CDR3 bases: TGTGCCAGCAGCCAGCGGGATTGGGATTCACCCCTCCACTTT. It yields the protein CASSQRDWDSPLHF.